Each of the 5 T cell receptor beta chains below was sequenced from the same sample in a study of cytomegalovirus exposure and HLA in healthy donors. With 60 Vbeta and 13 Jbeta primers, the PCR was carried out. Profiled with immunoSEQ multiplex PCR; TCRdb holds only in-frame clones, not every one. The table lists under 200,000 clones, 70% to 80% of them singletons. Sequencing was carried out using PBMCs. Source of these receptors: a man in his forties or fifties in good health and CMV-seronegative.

The CDR3 coding sequence is TGCGCCAGCAGCTTGGGACTAGCCTCCGCCGGGGAGCTGTTTTTT. Its translation is CASSLGLASAGELFF. The rearrangement uses TRBV5-1 and TRBJ2-2; 7 bases fit TRBD2. Germline V lookup: CDR1 SGHRS, CDR2 YFSETQ. The CDR3 is 15 amino acids. Trimming removed 0 bases from V and 6 bases from J; junction bases left unmatched: 5.

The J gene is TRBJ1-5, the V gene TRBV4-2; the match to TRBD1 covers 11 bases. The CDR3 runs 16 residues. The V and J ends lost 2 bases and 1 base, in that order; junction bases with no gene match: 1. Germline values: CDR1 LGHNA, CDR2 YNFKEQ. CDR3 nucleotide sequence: TGTGCCAGCAGCCAAAGGGACAGGGGGAGCAATCAGCCCCAGCATTTT. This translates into CASSQRDRGSNQPQHF.

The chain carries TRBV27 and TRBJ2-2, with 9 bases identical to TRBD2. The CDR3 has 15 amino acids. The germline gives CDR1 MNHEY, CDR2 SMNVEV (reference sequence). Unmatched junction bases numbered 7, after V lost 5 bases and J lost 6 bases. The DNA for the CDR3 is TGTGCCAGCAGTAAGCGGAGGACTAGCGCCGGGGAGCTGTTTTTT. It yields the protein CASSKRRTSAGELFF.

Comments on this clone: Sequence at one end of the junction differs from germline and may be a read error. The CDR3 DNA reads TGTTCCAGCAGCATTTACAGGGGAGCCGGGGAGCTGTTTTTT. As protein: CSSSIYRGAGELFF. This chain connects TRBV7-9 to TRBJ2-2, with 7 bases that match TRBD1. The CDR3 totals 14 residues. The germline V gene has CDR1 SEHNR and CDR2 FQNEAQ (reference sequence).

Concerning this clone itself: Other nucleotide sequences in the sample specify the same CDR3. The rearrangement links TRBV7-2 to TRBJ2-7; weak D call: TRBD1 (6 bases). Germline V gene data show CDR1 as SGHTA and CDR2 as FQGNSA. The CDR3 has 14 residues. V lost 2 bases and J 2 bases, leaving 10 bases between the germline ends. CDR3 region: CASSLRRGPYEQYF. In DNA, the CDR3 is TGTGCCAGCAGCTTACGCAGGGGACCCTACGAGCAGTACTTC.